This T cell receptor beta chain was retrieved from a study of T cell changes during pregnancy in multiple sclerosis. Generated by immunoSEQ multiplex PCR, the TCRdb table keeps only in-frame clones and is missing some. The sample lists 56,000 or so clones; approximately 90% were seen once. Germline CDR1 reads SGHTA; CDR2 reads FQGNSA. V was trimmed by 5 bases and J by 8 bases, leaving 18 bases between them. This CDR3 contains 14 residues. The sample in question was CD4+ T cells from peripheral blood mononuclear cells, obtained in the third trimester of pregnancy. This TCR derives from a female donor with multiple sclerosis, enrolled in a pregnancy study. J is TRBJ1-2 and V is TRBV7-2; no definite D call. In nucleotides, the CDR3 is TGTGCCAGCAGCCCCCCTGGTACGGGGAGGGGCTACACCTTC. It is translated as CASSPPGTGRGYTF.